Below, one T cell receptor (beta chain) is given with its context. Its antigen is as yet unknown. CDR1 and CDR2 (germline): SGHRS, YFSETQ. The CDR3 is 14 amino acids. V was pared by 9 bases and J by 7 bases, with 23 bases between. This entry belongs to a study of shared clonotypes between healthy human individuals. Study results and caveats: A small donor pool kept down the genetic and exposure-history diversity that was represented. At large depth, rarefaction still showed sorted-subset sequencing to be incomplete.

Everyone who donated was a Caucasian adult who lived in Nashville, Tennessee. This table comes from immunoSEQ multiplex PCR, and its TCRdb copy is limited to in-frame clones, with some not included. The repertoire holds roughly 2,500,000 clones, with roughly 93% as singletons. The sequence was collected from a man aged 18 to 29 in good health. Some clones in this sample may be carry-over from other donors' samples. V and J are TRBV5-1 and TRBJ2-7; D assignment may be TRBD1 or TRBD2 (5 bases each). Sequencing was carried out using naive CD4+ T cells from PBMCs. Regarding subset: CD45RA+ positively selected. CDR3 DNA sequence: TGCGCCACCACCCCGGGACCGGACTTGGGGGAGCAGTACTTC. Protein sequence: CATTPGPDLGEQYF.